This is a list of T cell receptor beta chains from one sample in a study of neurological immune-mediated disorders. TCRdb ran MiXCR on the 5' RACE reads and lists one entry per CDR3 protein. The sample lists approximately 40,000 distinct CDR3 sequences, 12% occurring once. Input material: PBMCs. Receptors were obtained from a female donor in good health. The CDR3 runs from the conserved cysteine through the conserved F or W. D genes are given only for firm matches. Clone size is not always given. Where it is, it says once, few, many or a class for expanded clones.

cdr3_aa: CASSLASGQMNTEAFF
cdr3_nt: TGCGCCAGCAGCTTGGCCTCGGGACAGATGAACACTGAAGCTTTCTTT
clone_size: many
j_call: TRBJ1-1
v_call: TRBV5-1
d_call: TRBD1

cdr3_aa: CASSKQGVNTDTQYF
cdr3_nt: TGTGCCAGCAGCAAACAGGGGGTTAACACAGATACGCAGTATTTT
clone_size: many
j_call: TRBJ2-3
v_call: TRBV2
d_call: TRBD1

cdr3_aa: CASSVGQAVGYEQYF
cdr3_nt: TGTGCCAGCAGCGTAGGGCAGGCGGTCGGCTACGAGCAGTACTTC
clone_size: many
j_call: TRBJ2-7
v_call: TRBV9
d_call: .

cdr3_aa: CASSLGPRWDTQYF
cdr3_nt: TGCGCCAGCAGCTTGGGGCCCAGATGGGATACGCAGTATTTT
clone_size: many
j_call: TRBJ2-3
v_call: TRBV5-1
d_call: .

cdr3_aa: CASSLEGNTGELFF
cdr3_nt: TGCGCCAGCAGCTTGGAGGGGAACACCGGGGAGCTGTTTTTT
clone_size: many
j_call: TRBJ2-2
v_call: TRBV5-1
d_call: .

cdr3_aa: CASSRGLARDEQYF
cdr3_nt: TGTGCCAGCAGCAGGGGACTAGCGAGGGACGAGCAGTACTTC
clone_size: many
j_call: TRBJ2-7
v_call: TRBV7-6
d_call: TRBD2

cdr3_aa: CASRSGLLYSNQPQHF
cdr3_nt: TGTGCCAGCAGGTCGGGACTCCTATATAGCAATCAGCCCCAGCATTTT
clone_size: many
j_call: TRBJ1-5
v_call: TRBV12-3/TRBV12-4
d_call: .

cdr3_aa: CASRGSGTGFDEQFF
cdr3_nt: TGTGCCAGCAGGGGTAGCGGGACAGGGTTCGATGAGCAGTTCTTC
clone_size: many
j_call: TRBJ2-1
v_call: TRBV28
d_call: .

cdr3_aa: CSVAPLSDEQFF
cdr3_nt: TGCAGCGTTGCCCCCCTATCCGATGAGCAGTTCTTC
clone_size: many
j_call: TRBJ2-1
v_call: TRBV29-1
d_call: .

cdr3_aa: CSFGGEAFF
cdr3_nt: TGCAGCTTCGGGGGAGAAGCTTTCTTT
clone_size: many
j_call: TRBJ1-1
v_call: TRBV20-1
d_call: .

cdr3_aa: CASSQEYSGRANEQFF
cdr3_nt: TGTGCCAGCAGCCAAGAATACAGCGGGAGGGCGAATGAGCAGTTCTTC
clone_size: many
j_call: TRBJ2-1
v_call: TRBV14
d_call: TRBD2

cdr3_aa: CSARGSGGTVEQFF
cdr3_nt: TGCAGTGCTAGAGGAAGTGGAGGTACCGTGGAGCAGTTCTTC
clone_size: many
j_call: TRBJ2-1
v_call: TRBV20-1
d_call: .

cdr3_aa: CSVPAGKGQPQHF
cdr3_nt: TGCAGCGTTCCGGCCGGGAAAGGTCAGCCCCAGCATTTT
clone_size: many
j_call: TRBJ1-5
v_call: TRBV29-1
d_call: .

cdr3_aa: CSARKGRSLNEQFF
cdr3_nt: TGCAGTGCCAGGAAGGGGCGCTCCTTAAATGAGCAGTTCTTC
clone_size: many
j_call: TRBJ2-1
v_call: TRBV20-1
d_call: .

cdr3_aa: CASSLALAGNEQFF
cdr3_nt: TGTGCCAGCAGTTTGGCGCTAGCGGGGAATGAGCAGTTCTTC
clone_size: .
j_call: TRBJ2-1
v_call: TRBV12-3/TRBV12-4
d_call: TRBD2

cdr3_aa: CASRSNRVTPYNEQFF
cdr3_nt: TGTGCCAGCAGAAGTAACAGGGTCACACCCTACAATGAGCAGTTCTTC
clone_size: many
j_call: TRBJ2-1
v_call: TRBV7-2
d_call: .

cdr3_aa: CSAERGGNEQFF
cdr3_nt: TGCAGTGCCGAGCGGGGGGGCAATGAGCAGTTCTTC
clone_size: many
j_call: TRBJ2-1
v_call: TRBV20-1
d_call: TRBD2

cdr3_aa: CSPGVGGLLETQYF
cdr3_nt: TGCAGTCCTGGGGTGGGGGGCCTCCTCGAGACCCAGTACTTC
clone_size: .
j_call: TRBJ2-5
v_call: TRBV20-1
d_call: .

cdr3_aa: CASTFGGPGREQYF
cdr3_nt: TGTGCCAGCACCTTTGGGGGCCCGGGGCGCGAGCAGTACTTC
clone_size: many
j_call: TRBJ2-7
v_call: TRBV12-3/TRBV12-4
d_call: .

cdr3_aa: CASSFGGIEDEQFF
cdr3_nt: TGCGCCAGCAGCTTCGGGGGTATTGAGGATGAGCAGTTCTTC
clone_size: many
j_call: TRBJ2-1
v_call: TRBV5-1
d_call: .

cdr3_aa: CSVLAQLQETQYF
cdr3_nt: TGCAGCGTTCTTGCTCAGTTACAAGAGACCCAGTACTTC
clone_size: .
j_call: TRBJ2-5
v_call: TRBV29-1
d_call: .

cdr3_aa: CASSGVDGYNQPQHF
cdr3_nt: TGTGCCAGCAGTGGGGTCGACGGATATAATCAGCCCCAGCATTTT
clone_size: many
j_call: TRBJ1-5
v_call: TRBV2
d_call: .

cdr3_aa: CASGVRDSSDTQYF
cdr3_nt: TGCGCCAGCGGCGTCCGTGACAGCTCGGATACGCAGTATTTT
clone_size: .
j_call: TRBJ2-3
v_call: TRBV5-1
d_call: .

cdr3_aa: CSVEQEENNEQFF
cdr3_nt: TGCAGCGTTGAGCAGGAGGAGAACAATGAGCAGTTCTTC
clone_size: few
j_call: TRBJ2-1
v_call: TRBV29-1
d_call: .

cdr3_aa: CASSIVGETEAFF
cdr3_nt: TGTGCCAGTAGTATAGTTGGTGAAACTGAAGCTTTCTTT
clone_size: .
j_call: TRBJ1-1
v_call: TRBV19
d_call: .

cdr3_aa: CASSFTGIPTQYF
cdr3_nt: TGTGCCAGCAGCTTTACAGGGATACCGACCCAGTACTTC
clone_size: many
j_call: TRBJ2-5
v_call: TRBV11-2
d_call: .

cdr3_aa: CAISDREIKRGEQYF
cdr3_nt: TGTGCCATCAGCGACAGGGAAATCAAACGGGGCGAGCAGTACTTC
clone_size: many
j_call: TRBJ2-7
v_call: TRBV10-3
d_call: TRBD1

cdr3_aa: CASSPQVGVTEAFF
cdr3_nt: TGCGCCAGCAGCCCACAGGTAGGGGTCACTGAAGCTTTCTTT
clone_size: .
j_call: TRBJ1-1
v_call: TRBV5-1
d_call: .

cdr3_aa: CSAGRIAGGGEQYF
cdr3_nt: TGCAGTGCTGGTAGAATAGCGGGAGGGGGAGAGCAGTACTTC
clone_size: .
j_call: TRBJ2-7
v_call: TRBV20-1
d_call: TRBD2

cdr3_aa: CASSAGTEYEQYF
cdr3_nt: TGTGCCAGCAGCGCCGGGACCGAGTACGAGCAGTACTTC
clone_size: .
j_call: TRBJ2-7
v_call: TRBV11-3
d_call: .

cdr3_aa: CASSLGTDGTDTQYF
cdr3_nt: TGCGCCAGCAGCCTCGGGACGGACGGCACAGATACGCAGTATTTT
clone_size: many
j_call: TRBJ2-3
v_call: TRBV5-1
d_call: .

cdr3_aa: CASSRVGTETFF
cdr3_nt: TGTGCCAGCAGTCGGGTGGGCACTGAAACTTTCTTT
clone_size: .
j_call: TRBJ1-1
v_call: TRBV12-3/TRBV12-4
d_call: .

cdr3_aa: CATSQGGLNTEAFF
cdr3_nt: TGTGCCACCAGCCAGGGGGGTCTGAACACTGAAGCTTTCTTT
clone_size: many
j_call: TRBJ1-1
v_call: TRBV24-1
d_call: TRBD1

cdr3_aa: CASNPRDRVTDTQYF
cdr3_nt: TGTGCCAGCAACCCCCGTGACAGGGTAACAGATACGCAGTATTTT
clone_size: .
j_call: TRBJ2-3
v_call: TRBV3-1
d_call: TRBD1

cdr3_aa: CASIRGNTGNTIYF
cdr3_nt: TGTGCCAGCATCCGGGGGAATACAGGAAACACCATATATTTT
clone_size: many
j_call: TRBJ1-3
v_call: TRBV2
d_call: .

cdr3_aa: CASTTSGQGNEKLFF
cdr3_nt: TGTGCCAGCACCACGAGTGGACAGGGGAATGAAAAACTGTTTTTT
clone_size: many
j_call: TRBJ1-4
v_call: TRBV6-5
d_call: TRBD1

cdr3_aa: CASSPDRVRGDSKNTEAFF
cdr3_nt: TGTGCCAGCAGTCCTGACAGGGTCCGCGGGGACTCGAAGAACACTGAAGCTTTCTTT
clone_size: few
j_call: TRBJ1-1
v_call: TRBV14
d_call: TRBD1

cdr3_aa: CSAYGTSGQYNEQFF
cdr3_nt: TGCAGCGCGTACGGGACTAGCGGGCAATACAATGAGCAGTTCTTC
clone_size: many
j_call: TRBJ2-1
v_call: TRBV29-1
d_call: TRBD2

cdr3_aa: CASRIRDRGRDTQYF
cdr3_nt: TGTGCCAGCAGAATCCGGGACAGGGGCCGGGATACGCAGTATTTT
clone_size: many
j_call: TRBJ2-3
v_call: TRBV6-2/TRBV6-3
d_call: TRBD1

cdr3_aa: CASIFSGPNTVELFF
cdr3_nt: TGTGCCAGCATTTTTAGCGGGCCGAACACTGTGGAGCTGTTTTTT
clone_size: .
j_call: TRBJ2-2
v_call: TRBV12-3/TRBV12-4
d_call: TRBD2

cdr3_aa: CASSLALLGARNEQFF
cdr3_nt: TGTGCCAGCAGCTTAGCGCTGTTGGGAGCACGGAATGAGCAGTTCTTC
clone_size: many
j_call: TRBJ2-1
v_call: TRBV7-9
d_call: .

cdr3_aa: CASSLTDTCGNTEAFF
cdr3_nt: TGCGCAAGCAGCTTGACGGACACCTGCGGGAACACTGAAGCTTTCTTT
clone_size: .
j_call: TRBJ1-1
v_call: TRBV5-1
d_call: .

cdr3_aa: CASGLTGGPREQYF
cdr3_nt: TGTGCCAGCGGGTTGACTGGAGGGCCTCGGGAGCAGTACTTC
clone_size: .
j_call: TRBJ2-7
v_call: TRBV6-2/TRBV6-3
d_call: .

cdr3_aa: CATSSPGATGNQPQHF
cdr3_nt: TGTGCCACCAGCAGCCCAGGGGCAACCGGCAATCAGCCCCAGCATTTT
clone_size: many
j_call: TRBJ1-5
v_call: TRBV15
d_call: .

cdr3_aa: CASSFFGGNTEAFF
cdr3_nt: TGTGCCAGCAGTTTCTTTGGGGGGAACACTGAAGCTTTCTTT
clone_size: many
j_call: TRBJ1-1
v_call: TRBV12-3/TRBV12-4
d_call: .

cdr3_aa: CASSPNDRGYYGYTF
cdr3_nt: TGTGCCAGCAGCCCAAATGACAGGGGGTACTATGGCTACACCTTC
clone_size: many
j_call: TRBJ1-2
v_call: TRBV6-5
d_call: TRBD1

cdr3_aa: CASSLEGTYGNTIYF
cdr3_nt: TGCGCCAGCAGCTTGGAAGGGACTTATGGAAACACCATATATTTT
clone_size: many
j_call: TRBJ1-3
v_call: TRBV5-1
d_call: .

cdr3_aa: CASSLSASTGELFF
cdr3_nt: TGTGCCAGCAGTTTGTCGGCGAGCACCGGGGAGCTGTTTTTT
clone_size: medium-sized
j_call: TRBJ2-2
v_call: TRBV12-3/TRBV12-4
d_call: .

cdr3_aa: CSVEGVAPLSEKLFF
cdr3_nt: TGCAGCGTTGAAGGGGTCGCCCCCCTCAGCGAAAAACTGTTTTTT
clone_size: many
j_call: TRBJ1-4
v_call: TRBV29-1
d_call: .

cdr3_aa: CASSLNQNTEAFF
cdr3_nt: TGTGCCAGCAGTTTGAACCAGAACACTGAAGCTTTCTTT
clone_size: many
j_call: TRBJ1-1
v_call: TRBV27
d_call: .

cdr3_aa: CAIGEGQGSNQPQHF
cdr3_nt: TGTGCCATCGGGGAGGGGCAGGGAAGCAATCAGCCCCAGCATTTT
clone_size: many
j_call: TRBJ1-5
v_call: TRBV10-3
d_call: .